These T cell receptor beta chains were read from a single sample in a study of neurological immune-mediated disorders. One entry per CDR3 protein, called by TCRdb with MiXCR from the 5' RACE reads. The table shows 25,000 to 30,000 distinct CDR3 sequences, with more than 6.5% occurring only once. Sequencing used PBMCs. These receptor sequences come from a woman between 50 and 59 years old in good health. The CDR3 runs from the conserved cysteine through the conserved F or W. A D gene is named only where the DNA matches it firmly. Some rows mark clone size as missing; the rest say once, few, many or name a class of expanded clone.

>TRBV12-3/TRBV12-4|16|TRBJ2-3|TRBD2|many
CASSFEGGPTTDTQYF
TGTGCCAGCAGTTTTGAGGGAGGGCCGACCACAGATACGCAGTATTTT
>TRBV20-1|14|TRBJ1-1|NA|many
CSPDLRVSNTEAFF
TGCAGTCCAGACCTCCGGGTTTCGAACACTGAAGCTTTCTTT
>TRBV28|14|TRBJ1-1|NA|many
CASSLGELRTEAFF
TGTGCCAGCAGTCTGGGGGAGCTACGCACTGAAGCTTTCTTT
>TRBV12-3/TRBV12-4|15|TRBJ2-7|TRBD2|many
CASSPRTSDLYEQYF
TGTGCCAGCAGTCCAAGGACTAGCGATCTCTACGAGCAGTACTTC
>TRBV29-1|14|TRBJ2-6|TRBD1|many
CSVDRGLGANVLTF
TGCAGCGTGGATAGGGGGCTTGGGGCCAACGTCCTGACTTTC
>TRBV11-2|15|TRBJ2-1|TRBD1|many
CASSLRTGDDNEQFF
TGTGCCAGCAGCTTACGGACAGGGGATGACAATGAGCAGTTCTTC
>TRBV5-1|14|TRBJ2-5|NA|few
CASSLAQITGTQYF
TGCGCCAGCAGCTTGGCCCAGATCACCGGGACCCAGTACTTC
>TRBV7-2|14|TRBJ2-7|TRBD2|many
CASSATLAGNEQYF
TGTGCCAGCAGCGCCACACTAGCGGGAAACGAGCAGTACTTC
>TRBV20-1|15|TRBJ1-5|NA|many
CSARDPQGSNQPQHF
TGCAGTGCTAGAGATCCCCAGGGAAGCAATCAGCCCCAGCATTTT
>TRBV11-2|14|TRBJ2-5|TRBD1|NA
CASSSRTGVSSQYF
TGTGCCAGCAGCTCCAGGACAGGGGTTTCCTCCCAGTACTTC
>TRBV12-3/TRBV12-4|15|TRBJ1-4|TRBD1|many
CASSLLQGAGEKLFF
TGTGCCAGCAGTCTTTTACAGGGGGCAGGGGAAAAACTGTTTTTT
>TRBV25-1|16|TRBJ2-2|TRBD1|many
CASSKPGQGSPGELFF
TGTGCCAGCAGTAAGCCGGGACAGGGTAGCCCCGGGGAGCTGTTTTTT
>TRBV5-5|13|TRBJ2-7|NA|NA
CASSLVFPYEQYF
TGTGCCAGCAGCTTGGTTTTCCCCTACGAGCAGTACTTC
>TRBV7-9|16|TRBJ2-7|TRBD2|many
CASSSPITSGSYEQYF
TGTGCCAGCAGCTCCCCAATTACTAGCGGGAGCTACGAGCAGTACTTC
>TRBV20-1|13|TRBJ2-3|NA|many
CSAPEGGTDTQYF
TGCAGTGCCCCAGAGGGGGGAACAGATACGCAGTATTTT
>TRBV2|15|TRBJ2-1|TRBD2|many
CASAPSGDRYNEQFF
TGTGCCAGCGCCCCTAGCGGGGACCGCTACAATGAGCAGTTCTTC
>TRBV3-1|12|TRBJ2-2|NA|many
CASSLGVGELFF
TGTGCCAGCAGCCTGGGAGTCGGGGAGCTGTTTTTT
>TRBV28|14|TRBJ1-5|NA|many
CASSLSLGNQPQHF
TGTGCCAGCAGCCTCTCCTTAGGGAATCAGCCCCAGCATTTT
>TRBV12-3/TRBV12-4|13|TRBJ1-6|TRBD1|many
CASRRQGNSPLHF
TGTGCCAGCAGAAGACAGGGAAATTCACCCCTCCACTTT
>TRBV11-3|16|TRBJ2-3|TRBD1|few
CASSLGRGRPGDTQYF
TGTGCCAGCAGCTTAGGTAGGGGGCGGCCTGGAGATACGCAGTATTTT
>TRBV5-5|15|TRBJ2-5|NA|many
CASSLEEEIQETQYF
TGTGCCAGCAGCTTGGAAGAGGAGATCCAAGAGACCCAGTACTTC
>TRBV20-1|14|TRBJ1-5|TRBD1|many
CSAPGTGRNQPQHF
TGCAGTGCTCCCGGGACAGGGCGCAATCAGCCCCAGCATTTT
>TRBV7-2|19|TRBJ2-3|TRBD2|many
CASSWDPGLAGGSTDTQYF
TGTGCCAGCAGCTGGGATCCGGGACTAGCGGGGGGGAGCACAGATACGCAGTATTTT
>TRBV5-1|14|TRBJ2-1|NA|many
CASSPGGALGEQFF
TGCGCCAGCAGCCCGGGTGGGGCTCTCGGTGAGCAGTTCTTC
>TRBV20-1|15|TRBJ1-6|TRBD1|many
CSAPQGQVANSPLHF
TGCAGTGCTCCACAGGGGCAGGTTGCTAATTCACCCCTCCACTTT
>TRBV5-1|12|TRBJ2-3|NA|many
CASSFDTDTQYF
TGCGCCAGCAGCTTTGATACAGATACGCAGTATTTT
>TRBV12-3/TRBV12-4|11|TRBJ2-5|NA|many
CASSSGETQYF
TGTGCCAGCAGTTCAGGGGAGACCCAGTACTTC
>TRBV12-3/TRBV12-4|15|TRBJ2-3|NA|many
CASGNNPSGADTQYF
TGTGCCAGCGGGAACAACCCGTCGGGGGCAGATACGCAGTATTTT
>TRBV7-3|15|TRBJ1-6|TRBD1|many
CASSILGQGGSPLHF
TGTGCCAGCAGCATCCTAGGACAGGGTGGTTCACCCCTCCACTTT
>TRBV5-5|13|TRBJ2-2|TRBD2|medium-sized
CASSQGLAGELFF
TGTGCCAGCAGCCAGGGACTAGCCGGGGAGCTGTTTTTT
>TRBV18|15|TRBJ1-1|TRBD1|many
CASSPYSGGGTEAFF
TGTGCCAGCTCACCCTATTCAGGGGGGGGGACTGAAGCTTTCTTT
>TRBV5-1|13|TRBJ2-7|NA|many
CASSLQSSYEQYF
TGCGCCAGCAGTTTACAGTCTAGCTACGAGCAGTACTTC
>TRBV27|15|TRBJ1-5|NA|many
CASASLEGNRQPQHF
TGTGCCAGCGCCTCGTTGGAAGGGAACAGGCAGCCCCAGCATTTT
>TRBV6-5|14|TRBJ2-3|TRBD1|many
CASRPGQSTDTQYF
TGTGCCAGCAGACCGGGACAGAGCACAGATACGCAGTATTTT
>TRBV10-3|13|TRBJ2-7|NA|many
CAISERQNYEQYF
TGTGCCATCAGTGAGCGACAGAACTACGAGCAGTACTTC
>TRBV19|14|TRBJ2-7|NA|many
CATSRTVGRYEQYF
TGTGCCACCTCCCGGACAGTGGGCCGCTACGAGCAGTACTTC
>TRBV5-1|14|TRBJ2-1|NA|many
CASSFNTGNNEQFF
TGCGCCAGCAGCTTTAATACAGGGAACAATGAGCAGTTCTTC
>TRBV9|16|TRBJ2-2|TRBD1|many
CASSVAGTGGPGELFF
TGTGCCAGCAGCGTAGCTGGGACAGGGGGTCCCGGGGAGCTGTTTTTT
>TRBV12-3/TRBV12-4|13|TRBJ1-2|NA|many
CASSLVGPSGYTF
TGTGCCAGCAGTTTAGTGGGGCCGTCTGGCTACACCTTC
>TRBV5-1|16|TRBJ2-1|TRBD2|many
CASSAGTSGNYNEQFF
TGCGCCAGCAGCGCCGGGACTAGCGGGAACTACAATGAGCAGTTCTTC
>TRBV20-1|15|TRBJ2-5|NA|many
CSARDVGDNSETQYF
TGCAGTGCTAGAGATGTTGGGGATAATTCGGAGACCCAGTACTTC
>TRBV7-3|18|TRBJ2-1|TRBD2|many
CASSPTAGVVSSYNEQFF
TGTGCCAGCAGCCCCACGGCGGGGGTCGTATCCTCCTACAATGAGCAGTTCTTC
>TRBV5-1|12|TRBJ2-7|NA|many
CASSDGRSKTCF
TGCGCCAGCAGCGACGGACGGTCTAAGACTTGTTTC
>TRBV9|15|TRBJ1-2|TRBD1|medium-sized
CASSPGGQANYGYTF
TGTGCCAGCAGCCCAGGGGGGCAAGCTAACTATGGCTACACCTTC
>TRBV7-2|13|TRBJ1-2|NA|many
CASSLVRGGGYTF
TGTGCCAGCAGCTTGGTCAGGGGAGGTGGCTACACCTTC
>TRBV19|15|TRBJ2-1|TRBD2|many
CASSPGGAGGEEQFF
TGTGCCAGTAGCCCGGGCGGGGCGGGAGGGGAGGAGCAGTTCTTC
>TRBV3-1|13|TRBJ2-3|NA|many
CASSRASTDTQYF
TGTGCCAGCAGCCGGGCTAGCACAGATACGCAGTATTTT
>TRBV7-2|16|TRBJ2-3|TRBD2|many
CASSPGTSGITDTQYF
TGTGCCAGCAGCCCTGGGACTAGCGGGATCACAGATACGCAGTATTTT
>TRBV4-2|12|TRBJ2-4|TRBD1|many
CASSQEPGQQYF
TGTGCCAGCAGCCAAGAGCCGGGACAGCAGTACTTC
>TRBV20-1|15|TRBJ2-1|NA|many
CSARGDSYSYNEQFF
TGCAGTGCTAGAGGCGACTCCTACTCCTACAATGAGCAGTTCTTC